This T cell receptor (beta chain) was found in a study of T cells expressing NK-cell markers. TCRdb reprocessed the 5' RACE reads; each CDR3 protein has one entry and no DNA is given. Its table lists a few hundred thousand distinct CDR3 sequences. Per germline, CDR1 LNHDA and CDR2 SQIVND (reference sequence). CDR3 length equals 13 residues. The origin of this receptor is a woman aged 50 to 60 in good health. The sample taken for sequencing was blood T cells: a sorted CD56 or NKG2C T cell subset, CD4+ or CD8+ T cells, or bulk PBMC T cells (not recorded which). The V gene is TRBV19, the J gene TRBJ2-2. CDR3 sequence: CASNRLQFGELFF.